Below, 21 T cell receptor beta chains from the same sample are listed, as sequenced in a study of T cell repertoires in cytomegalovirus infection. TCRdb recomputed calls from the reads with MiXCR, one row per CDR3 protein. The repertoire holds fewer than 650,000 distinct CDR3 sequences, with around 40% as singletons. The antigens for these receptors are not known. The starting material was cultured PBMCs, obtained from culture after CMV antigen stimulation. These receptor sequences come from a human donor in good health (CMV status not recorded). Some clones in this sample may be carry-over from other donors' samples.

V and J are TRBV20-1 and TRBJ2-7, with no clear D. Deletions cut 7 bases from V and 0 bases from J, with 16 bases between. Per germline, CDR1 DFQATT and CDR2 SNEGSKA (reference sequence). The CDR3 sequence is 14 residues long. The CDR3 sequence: CSVSQADSSYEQYF. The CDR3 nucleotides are TGCAGTGTTTCGCAGGCCGATAGCTCCTACGAGCAGTACTTC.

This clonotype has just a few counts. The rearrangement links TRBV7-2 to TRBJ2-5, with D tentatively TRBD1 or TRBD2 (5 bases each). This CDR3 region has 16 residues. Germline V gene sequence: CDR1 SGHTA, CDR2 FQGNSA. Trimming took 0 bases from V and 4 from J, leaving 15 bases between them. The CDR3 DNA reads TGTGCCAGCAGCTTAGCCCTGCGATCTGGGGGAGAGACCCAGTACTTC. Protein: CASSLALRSGGETQYF.

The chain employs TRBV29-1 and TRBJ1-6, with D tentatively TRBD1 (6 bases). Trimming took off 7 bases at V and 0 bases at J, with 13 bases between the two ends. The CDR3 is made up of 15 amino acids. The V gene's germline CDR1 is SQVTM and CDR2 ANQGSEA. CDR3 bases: TGCAGCGAAAACAGGGAAAGCTCCTATAATTCACCCCTCCACTTT. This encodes CSENRESSYNSPLHF.

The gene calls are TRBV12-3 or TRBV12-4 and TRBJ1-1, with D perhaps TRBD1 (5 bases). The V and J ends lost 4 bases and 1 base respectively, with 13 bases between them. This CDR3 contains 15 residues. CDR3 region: CASSSAGRTNTEAFF. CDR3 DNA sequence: TGTGCCAGCAGTTCGGCGGGACGGACGAACACTGAAGCTTTCTTT.

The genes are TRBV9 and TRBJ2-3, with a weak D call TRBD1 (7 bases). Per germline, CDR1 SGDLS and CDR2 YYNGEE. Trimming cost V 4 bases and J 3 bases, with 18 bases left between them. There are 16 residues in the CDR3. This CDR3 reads CASSPGGGFVTDTQYF. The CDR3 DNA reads TGTGCCAGCAGCCCAGGAGGGGGCTTTGTAACAGATACGCAGTATTTT.

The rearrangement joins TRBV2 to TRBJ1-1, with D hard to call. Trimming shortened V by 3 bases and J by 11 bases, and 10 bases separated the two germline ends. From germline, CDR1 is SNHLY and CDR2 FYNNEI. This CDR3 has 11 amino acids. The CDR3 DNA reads TGTGCCAGCAGTGATGAGGGAAAGGCTTTCTTT. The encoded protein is CASSDEGKAFF. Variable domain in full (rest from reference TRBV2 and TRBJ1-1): EPEVTQTPSHQVTQMGQEVILRCVPISNHLYFYWYRQILGQKVEFLVSFYNNEISEKSEIFDDQFSVERPDGSNFTLKIRSTKLEDSAMYFCASSDEGKAFFGQGTRLTVV.

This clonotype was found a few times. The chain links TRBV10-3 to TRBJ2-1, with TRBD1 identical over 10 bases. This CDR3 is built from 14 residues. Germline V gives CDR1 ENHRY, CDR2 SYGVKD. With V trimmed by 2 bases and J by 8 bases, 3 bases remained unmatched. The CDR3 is CAISEGQGGDEQFF. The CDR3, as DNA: TGTGCCATCAGTGAGGGACAGGGGGGGGATGAGCAGTTCTTC.

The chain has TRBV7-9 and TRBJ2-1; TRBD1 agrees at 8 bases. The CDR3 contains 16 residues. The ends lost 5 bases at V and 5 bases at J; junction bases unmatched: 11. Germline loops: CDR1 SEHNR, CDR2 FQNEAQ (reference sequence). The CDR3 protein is CASSPPRGQGNNEQFF. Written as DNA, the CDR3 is TGTGCCAGCAGCCCCCCCCGAGGACAGGGCAACAATGAGCAGTTCTTC.

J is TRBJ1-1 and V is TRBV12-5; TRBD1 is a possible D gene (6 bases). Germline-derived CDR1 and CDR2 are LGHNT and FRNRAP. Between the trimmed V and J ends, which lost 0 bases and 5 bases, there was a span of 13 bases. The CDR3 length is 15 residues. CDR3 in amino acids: CASGLVLGAPTEAFF. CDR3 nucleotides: TGTGCTAGTGGTTTGGTACTGGGGGCGCCTACTGAAGCTTTCTTT.

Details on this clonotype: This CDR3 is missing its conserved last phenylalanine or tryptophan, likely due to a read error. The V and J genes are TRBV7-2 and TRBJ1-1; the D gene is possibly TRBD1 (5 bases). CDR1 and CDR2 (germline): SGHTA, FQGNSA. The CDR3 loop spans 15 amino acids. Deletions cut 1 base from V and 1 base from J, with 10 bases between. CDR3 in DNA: TGTGCCAGCAGCTTAGGGGGGGTAACGAACACTGAAGCTTTCTTA. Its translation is CASSLGGVTNTEAFL.

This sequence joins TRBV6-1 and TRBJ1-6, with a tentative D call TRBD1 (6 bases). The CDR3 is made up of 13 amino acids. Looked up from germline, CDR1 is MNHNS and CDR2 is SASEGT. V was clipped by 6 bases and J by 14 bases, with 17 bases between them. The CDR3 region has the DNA TGTGCCAGCAGGGCCCCCGGTGGGGGCACCCTCCACTTT. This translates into CASRAPGGGTLHF.

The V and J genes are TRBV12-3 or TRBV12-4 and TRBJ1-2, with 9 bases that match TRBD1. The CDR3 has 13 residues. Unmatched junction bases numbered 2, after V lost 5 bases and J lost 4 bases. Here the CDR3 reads CASSVGQGYGYTF. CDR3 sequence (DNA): TGTGCCAGCAGTGTGGGACAGGGCTATGGCTACACCTTC.

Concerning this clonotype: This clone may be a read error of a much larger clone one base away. CDR3 DNA: TGTGCCAGCAGCTTCGGGACAGGGATCTATGGCTACACCTTC. Translated: CASSFGTGIYGYTF. The chain uses TRBV5-6 and TRBJ1-2; the match to TRBD1 covers 9 bases. This CDR3 contains 14 residues. Germline V gives CDR1 SGHDT, CDR2 YYEEEE. Trimming cost V 2 bases and J 4 bases; bases outside gene matches: 3.

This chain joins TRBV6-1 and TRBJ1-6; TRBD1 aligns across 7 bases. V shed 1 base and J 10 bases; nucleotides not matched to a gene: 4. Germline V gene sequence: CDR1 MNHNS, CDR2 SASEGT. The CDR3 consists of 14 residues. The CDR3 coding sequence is TGTGCCAGCAGTGAAGGGGCAGGGGGGTCACCCCTCCACTTT. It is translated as CASSEGAGGSPLHF.

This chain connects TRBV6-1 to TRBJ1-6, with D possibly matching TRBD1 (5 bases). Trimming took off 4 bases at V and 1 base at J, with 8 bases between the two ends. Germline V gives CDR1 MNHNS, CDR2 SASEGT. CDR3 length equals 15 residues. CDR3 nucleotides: TGTGCCAGCAGTGGCAGGGATTCCTATAATTCACCCCTCCACTTT. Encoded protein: CASSGRDSYNSPLHF.

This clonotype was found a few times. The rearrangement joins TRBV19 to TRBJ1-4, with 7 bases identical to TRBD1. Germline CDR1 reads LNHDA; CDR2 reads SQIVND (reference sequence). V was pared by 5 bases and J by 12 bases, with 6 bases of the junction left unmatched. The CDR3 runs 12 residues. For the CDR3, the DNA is TGTGCCAGTAGTCTGACAGGGCTACAACTGTTTTTT. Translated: CASSLTGLQLFF.

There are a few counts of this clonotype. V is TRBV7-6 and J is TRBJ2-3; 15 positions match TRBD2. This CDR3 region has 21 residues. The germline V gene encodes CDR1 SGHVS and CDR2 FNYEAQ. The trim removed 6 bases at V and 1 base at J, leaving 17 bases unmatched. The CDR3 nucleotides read TGTGCCAGCAGTCGCGAGCCCGGACTAGCGGGGGGGCCTGGTGGCACAGATACGCAGTATTTT. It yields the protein CASSREPGLAGGPGGTDTQYF.

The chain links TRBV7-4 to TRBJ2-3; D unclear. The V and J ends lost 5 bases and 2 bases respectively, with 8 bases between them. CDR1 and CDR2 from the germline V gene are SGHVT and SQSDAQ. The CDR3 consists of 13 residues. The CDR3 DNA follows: TGTGCCAGCAGCCAGACCATCACAGATACGCAGTATTTT. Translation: CASSQTITDTQYF.

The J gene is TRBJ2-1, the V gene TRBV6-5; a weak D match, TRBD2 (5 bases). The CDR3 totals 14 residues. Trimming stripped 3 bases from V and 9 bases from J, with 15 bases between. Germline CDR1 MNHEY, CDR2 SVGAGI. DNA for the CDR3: TGTGCCAGCAGTTATTTCAGCCAGGCGGGTGAGCAGTTCTTC. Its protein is CASSYFSQAGEQFF.

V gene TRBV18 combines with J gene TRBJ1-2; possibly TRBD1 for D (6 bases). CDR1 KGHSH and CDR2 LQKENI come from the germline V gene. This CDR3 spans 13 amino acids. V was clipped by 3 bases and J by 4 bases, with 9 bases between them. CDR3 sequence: CASSPDRLYGYTF. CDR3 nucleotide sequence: TGTGCCAGCTCACCGGACAGACTCTATGGCTACACCTTC.

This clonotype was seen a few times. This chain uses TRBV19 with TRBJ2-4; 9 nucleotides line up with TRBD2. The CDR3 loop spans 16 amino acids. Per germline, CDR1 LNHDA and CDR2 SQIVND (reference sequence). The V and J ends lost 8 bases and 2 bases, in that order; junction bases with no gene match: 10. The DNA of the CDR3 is TGTGCCAGTGGAAAGCGGGGGGATCTGCCCAAAAACATTCAGTACTTC. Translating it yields CASGKRGDLPKNIQYF.